These 14 T cell receptor beta chains originate from one sample sequenced in a study of shared clonotypes between healthy human individuals. Produced via immunoSEQ multiplex PCR; TCRdb's table is partial and in-frame only. This sample has 2 million to 3 million clones, with over 85% found just once. Sequencing was performed on naive CD4+ T cells sorted from blood. Subset reported: CD45RA+ positively selected. The receptors stem from a man younger than 30 in good health.

CDR3 in DNA: TGTGCCAGCTCACCACGGGGACGGACCTCTGGAAACACCATATATTTT. Its protein is CASSPRGRTSGNTIYF. The chain uses TRBV18 and TRBJ1-3, with TRBD1 as a possible D gene (5 bases). The V end was cut by 1 base, the J end by 0 bases, with 10 bases between. This CDR3 spans 16 amino acids. Germline CDR1 is KGHSH and CDR2 is LQKENI.

The V and J genes are TRBV5-4 and TRBJ2-7; 12 bases align to TRBD1. The CDR3 is 15 residues long. CDR1 is SGHNT and CDR2 is YYREEE in the germline V gene (reference sequence). Trimming removed 4 bases from V and 10 bases from J; junction bases left unmatched: 12. The CDR3 DNA reads TGTGCCAGCAGCCCCGGGGGACAGGGGGCATCCCCCCAGTACTTC. Protein: CASSPGGQGASPQYF.

The chain employs TRBV7-9 and TRBJ2-3; D might be TRBD1 or TRBD2, each matching 5 bases. The CDR3 has 15 amino acids. The germline V gene has CDR1 SEHNR and CDR2 FQNEAQ (reference sequence). Deletions cut 1 base from V and 9 bases from J, with 17 bases between. This CDR3 reads CASSLDGTSVRTQYF. The DNA of the CDR3 is TGTGCCAGCAGCTTAGATGGGACCTCCGTGAGGACGCAGTATTTT.

The gene calls are TRBV28 and TRBJ2-5; 7 bases agree with TRBD2. Germline V lookup: CDR1 MDHEN, CDR2 SYDVKM. The CDR3 is made up of 12 amino acids. After removal of 10 bases from V and 7 bases from J, the junction contained 9 bases not matched to a gene. CDR3 protein: CATWSGVGTQYF. CDR3 DNA sequence: TGTGCCACCTGGAGCGGGGTAGGGACCCAGTACTTC.

This clone occurred once. The rearrangement links TRBV2 to TRBJ1-1; D possibly corresponds to TRBD1 (6 bases). Germline-derived CDR1 and CDR2 are SNHLY and FYNNEI. The V gene lost 6 bases and the J gene lost 4 bases, with 15 bases spanning the gap. The length of the CDR3 is 14 residues. CDR3 in DNA: TGTGCCAGCAGAAAACAACAGGGTGGCACTGAAGCTTTCTTT. The encoded protein is CASRKQQGGTEAFF.

This chain connects TRBV4-1 to TRBJ2-1, with 10 bases identical to TRBD2. This CDR3 comprises 17 residues. V lost 1 base, J lost 5 bases, and 8 bases stayed unmatched. Germline assignment: CDR1 MGHRA and CDR2 YSYEKL. The CDR3: CASSQALRTSGDNEQFF. The CDR3 coding sequence is TGCGCCAGCAGCCAAGCTCTTCGGACTAGCGGTGACAATGAGCAGTTCTTC.

This sequence joins TRBV7-9 and TRBJ1-2; D gene uncertain. Per germline, CDR1 SEHNR and CDR2 FQNEAQ (reference sequence). V was pared by 5 bases and J by 4 bases, with 14 bases between. The CDR3 consists of 14 residues. CDR3 nucleotides: TGTGCCAGCAGCCCGGGCGACTCGCGCTATGGCTACACCTTC. Translating it yields CASSPGDSRYGYTF.

Remarks on this clone: This CDR3 is also generated by other DNA sequences in the sample. The J gene is TRBJ2-3, the V gene TRBV7-9; possible D gene TRBD2, 6 bases. V was pared by 3 bases and J by 1 base, with 8 bases between. CDR3 length: 14 amino acids. The germline V gene encodes CDR1 SEHNR and CDR2 FQNEAQ (reference sequence). CDR3 sequence reads: CASSLWGGTDTQYF. The DNA for the CDR3 is TGTGCCAGCAGCTTGTGGGGGGGCACAGATACGCAGTATTTT.

The chain links TRBV5-4 to TRBJ1-2; 8 bases are shared with TRBD1. Germline trimming cut 4 bases from V and 5 bases from J; bases unmatched to any gene: 10. The CDR3 contains 15 residues. Germline V gene data show CDR1 as SGHNT and CDR2 as YYREEE (reference sequence). The CDR3 here is CASSGGTGGAYGYTF. The CDR3 region has the DNA TGTGCCAGCAGCGGGGGGACAGGAGGTGCATATGGCTACACCTTC.

This clone occurred once. The rearrangement uses TRBV7-9 and TRBJ2-3, with 7 bases fitting TRBD1. V dropped 1 base and J dropped 2; count of bases not matched to a gene: 6. The CDR3 is 16 residues long. The V gene's germline CDR1 is SEHNR and CDR2 FQNEAQ (reference sequence). This CDR3 is CASSLGQQGPTDTQYF. CDR3 sequence (DNA): TGTGCCAGCAGCTTAGGGCAACAGGGGCCCACAGATACGCAGTATTTT.

The chain carries TRBV5-1 and TRBJ1-1; 8 bases align to TRBD1. The V segment lost 3 bases and the J segment 3 bases; nucleotides outside the gene matches: 4. The germline gives CDR1 SGHRS, CDR2 YFSETQ. The CDR3 has 14 residues. DNA of the CDR3: TGCGCCAGCAGCTCCGGGACAGGCTACACTGAAGCTTTCTTT. This encodes CASSSGTGYTEAFF. The variable domain in full, with the rest retrieved from reference TRBV5-1 and TRBJ1-1, is KAGVTQTPRYLIKTRGQQVTLSCSPISGHRSVSWYQQTPGQGLQFLFEYFSETQRNKGNFPGRFSGRQFSNSRSEMNVSTLELGDSALYLCASSSGTGYTEAFFGQGTRLTVV.

The chain combines TRBV10-2 with TRBJ2-1, with TRBD2 matching 7 bases. The V and J ends lost 7 bases and 6 bases, in that order; junction bases with no gene match: 3. Germline values: CDR1 WSHSY, CDR2 SAAADI. This CDR3 region has 12 residues. CDR3 in amino acids: CASTRLANEQFF. The DNA of the CDR3 is TGCGCCAGCACCAGACTAGCCAATGAGCAGTTCTTC.

The table lists this clone with a count of one. This chain links TRBV2 with TRBJ2-1; D is possibly TRBD2 (6 bases). The V end lost 10 bases, the J end lost 0 bases, and 13 bases lay between the germline ends. In germline, CDR1 is SNHLY, CDR2 FYNNEI. The CDR3 sequence is 14 residues long. CDR3: CATGTGSSYNEQFF. CDR3 in DNA: TGTGCCACCGGGACTGGGAGCTCCTACAATGAGCAGTTCTTC.

About this clone itself: Different DNA sequences within this sample yield the same CDR3. The chain recombines TRBV18 with TRBJ2-7, with 7 bases fitting TRBD1. The CDR3 covers 14 residues. Germline V gene sequence: CDR1 KGHSH, CDR2 LQKENI. The V segment lost 3 bases and the J segment 3 bases; nucleotides outside the gene matches: 5. The CDR3 bases are TGTGCCAGCTCACCCCAGGGACAGAACTACGAGCAGTACTTC. Translated, it gives CASSPQGQNYEQYF. Full variable domain (rest looked up from reference TRBV18 and TRBJ2-7): NAGVMQNPRHLVRRRGQEARLRCSPMKGHSHVYWYRQLPEEGLKFMVYLQKENIIDESGMPKERFSAEFPKEGPSILRIQQVVRGDSAAYFCASSPQGQNYEQYFGPGTRLTVT.